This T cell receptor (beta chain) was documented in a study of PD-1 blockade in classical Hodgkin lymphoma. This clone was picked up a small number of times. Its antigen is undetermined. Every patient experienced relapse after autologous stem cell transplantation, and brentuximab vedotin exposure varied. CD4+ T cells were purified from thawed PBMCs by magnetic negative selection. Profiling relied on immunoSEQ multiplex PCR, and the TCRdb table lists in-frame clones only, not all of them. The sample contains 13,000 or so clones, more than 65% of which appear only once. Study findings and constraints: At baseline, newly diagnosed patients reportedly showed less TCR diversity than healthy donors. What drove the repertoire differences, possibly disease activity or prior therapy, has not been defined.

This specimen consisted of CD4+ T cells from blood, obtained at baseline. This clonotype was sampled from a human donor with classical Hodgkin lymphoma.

The CDR3 region has the DNA TGTGCCTGGAGTCATAGTGGAGGGAAAGAGACCCAGTACTTC. It specifies CAWSHSGGKETQYF. The gene calls are TRBV30 and TRBJ2-5; a weak D match, TRBD2 (6 bases). The CDR3 runs 14 residues. The V end was cut by 2 bases, the J end by 3 bases, with 13 bases between. Germline V CDR1 and CDR2: GTSNPN, SVGIG (reference sequence).